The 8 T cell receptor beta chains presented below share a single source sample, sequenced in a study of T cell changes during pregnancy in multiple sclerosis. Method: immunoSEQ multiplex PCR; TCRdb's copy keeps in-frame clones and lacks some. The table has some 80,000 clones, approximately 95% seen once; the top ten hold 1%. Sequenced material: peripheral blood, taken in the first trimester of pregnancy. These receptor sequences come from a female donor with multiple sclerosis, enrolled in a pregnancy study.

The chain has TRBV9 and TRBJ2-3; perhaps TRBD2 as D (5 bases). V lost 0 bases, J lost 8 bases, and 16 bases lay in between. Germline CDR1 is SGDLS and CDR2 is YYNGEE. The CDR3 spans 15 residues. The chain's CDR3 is CASSVDGAVESTQYF. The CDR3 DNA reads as TGTGCCAGCAGCGTAGATGGAGCGGTCGAAAGTACGCAGTATTTT.

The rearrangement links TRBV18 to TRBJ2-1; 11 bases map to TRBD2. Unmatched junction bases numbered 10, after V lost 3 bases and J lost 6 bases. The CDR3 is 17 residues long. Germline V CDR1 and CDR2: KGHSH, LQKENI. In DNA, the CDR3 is TGTGCCAGCTCACCCCTCTTGACTAGCGGGACGGGCAATGAGCAGTTCTTC. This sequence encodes CASSPLLTSGTGNEQFF.

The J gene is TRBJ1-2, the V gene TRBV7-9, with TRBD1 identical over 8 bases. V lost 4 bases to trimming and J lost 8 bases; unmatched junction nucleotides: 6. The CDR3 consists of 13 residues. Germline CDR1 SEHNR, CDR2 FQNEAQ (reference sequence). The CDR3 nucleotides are TGTGCCAGCAGCTCAGGGGGCGGGCGAGGCTACACCTTC. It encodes CASSSGGGRGYTF.

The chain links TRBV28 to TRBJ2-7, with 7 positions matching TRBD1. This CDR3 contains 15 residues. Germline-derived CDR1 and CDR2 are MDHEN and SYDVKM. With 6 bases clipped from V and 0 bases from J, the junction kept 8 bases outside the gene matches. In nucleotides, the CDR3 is TGTGCCAGCAGAATGACAGGGAGCTTCTCCTACGAGCAGTACTTC. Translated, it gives CASRMTGSFSYEQYF.

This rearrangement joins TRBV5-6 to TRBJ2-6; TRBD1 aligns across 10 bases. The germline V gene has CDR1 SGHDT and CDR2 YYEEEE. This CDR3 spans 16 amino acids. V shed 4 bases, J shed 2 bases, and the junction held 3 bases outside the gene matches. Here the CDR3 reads CASSPGTGAGANVLTF. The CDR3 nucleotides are TGTGCCAGCAGCCCGGGGACAGGGGCTGGGGCCAACGTCCTGACTTTC.

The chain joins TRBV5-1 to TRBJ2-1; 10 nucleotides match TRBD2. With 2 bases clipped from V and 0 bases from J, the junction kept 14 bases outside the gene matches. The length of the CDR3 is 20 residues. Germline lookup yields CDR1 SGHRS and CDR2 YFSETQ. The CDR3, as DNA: TGCGCCAGCAGCTTCCCTAGAGCGGGGGGGTTTCTGAGCTCCTACAATGAGCAGTTCTTC. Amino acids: CASSFPRAGGFLSSYNEQFF.

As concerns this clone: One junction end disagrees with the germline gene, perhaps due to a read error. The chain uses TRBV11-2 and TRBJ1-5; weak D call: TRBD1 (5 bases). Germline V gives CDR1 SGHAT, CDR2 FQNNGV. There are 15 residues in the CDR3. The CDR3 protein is CASSKGTLSHQPQHF. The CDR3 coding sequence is TGTGCCAGCAGCAAAGGGACTCTTAGCCATCAGCCCCAGCATTTT.

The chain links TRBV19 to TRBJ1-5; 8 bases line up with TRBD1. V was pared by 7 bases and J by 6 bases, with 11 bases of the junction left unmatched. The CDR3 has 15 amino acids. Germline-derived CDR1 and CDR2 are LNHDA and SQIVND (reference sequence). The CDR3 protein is CASTTSDRASQPQHF. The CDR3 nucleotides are TGTGCCAGTACCACTTCGGACAGGGCGAGTCAGCCCCAGCATTTT.